The 9 T cell receptor beta chains below all came from one sample that was sequenced in a study of CD8+ T cells in alopecia areata. The sample's treatment: oral pan-JAK inhibitor, 5-10 mg twice daily. Once RNA had been extracted, it was reverse transcribed into cDNA to act as the sequencing template. TCRdb's copy holds only in-frame clones and misses some; the assay was immunoSEQ multiplex PCR. The top ten hold roughly 17% of the sample, which has 160,000 or so clones, 50% to 75% seen once. The sample consisted of CD4+ T cells sorted from blood, taken between weeks 55 and 65, from a patient treated with tofacitinib. The receptors shown here come from a human donor with alopecia areata.

The rearrangement joins TRBV2 to TRBJ2-4; weak D call: TRBD1 (7 bases). The germline V and J ends were trimmed by 5 bases and 2 bases, with 16 bases remaining between them. Germline CDR1 SNHLY, CDR2 FYNNEI. The CDR3 has 16 residues. CDR3 DNA sequence: TGTGCCAGCAGTCGCGGAGGGGGCGGAACCAAAAACATTCAGTACTTC. As protein: CASSRGGGGTKNIQYF.

This clone has just a few counts. The V and J genes are TRBV29-1 and TRBJ1-1; possible D gene TRBD1, 5 bases. V lost 1 base, J lost 7 bases, and 7 bases lay in between. The CDR3 totals 11 residues. CDR1 and CDR2 (germline): SQVTM, ANQGSEA. The CDR3 region has the DNA TGCAGCGTTGAAGGGGGCCTTGAAGCTTTCTTT. Translating gives CSVEGGLEAFF.

The chain employs TRBV29-1 and TRBJ2-3; D is uncertain. V lost 7 bases and J lost 0, with 11 bases in between. The CDR3 totals 13 residues. Germline lookup yields CDR1 SQVTM and CDR2 ANQGSEA. DNA for the CDR3: TGCAGCGCCCGCCCCCCTAGCACAGATACGCAGTATTTT. It codes for CSARPPSTDTQYF.

This clone was counted only a few times. The V and J genes are TRBV29-1 and TRBJ1-2; D may be TRBD1 (5 bases). CDR3 size: 11 residues. The ends were cut back, 3 bases at V and 12 bases at J, with 14 bases in the middle. Germline CDR1 reads SQVTM; CDR2 reads ANQGSEA. DNA of the CDR3: TGCAGCGTTGATGGGCAGGGTAGTCACACCTTC. It is translated as CSVDGQGSHTF. Filled out from reference TRBV29-1 and TRBJ1-2, the complete variable domain reads SAVISQKPSRDICQRGTSLTIQCQVDSQVTMMFWYRQQPGQSLTLIATANQGSEATYESGFVIDKFPISRPNLTFSTLTVSNMSPEDSSIYLCSVDGQGSHTFGSGTRLTVV.

The gene calls are TRBV27 and TRBJ2-5, with D possibly called TRBD1 or TRBD2 (5 bases each). Trimming took off 6 bases at V and 5 bases at J, with 16 bases between the two ends. CDR1 is MNHEY and CDR2 is SMNVEV in the germline V gene (reference sequence). The CDR3 runs to 14 residues. The CDR3 loop is CASSQGRRTETQYF. CDR3 DNA: TGTGCCAGCAGCCAGGGACGGAGAACGGAGACCCAGTACTTC.

This chain connects TRBV20-1 to TRBJ1-1, with unresolved D. The CDR3 covers 10 residues. CDR1 is DFQATT, CDR2 SNEGSKA, per germline (reference sequence). The ends were cut back, 6 bases at V and 8 bases at J, with 10 bases in the middle. CDR3 region: CSAEGLEAFF. The CDR3 region has the DNA TGCAGTGCCGAGGGTTTGGAAGCTTTCTTT.

The chain is built from TRBV7-9 and TRBJ2-2; the D gene is possibly TRBD1 (6 bases). The CDR3 is 16 amino acids. Germline V gives CDR1 SEHNR, CDR2 FQNEAQ (reference sequence). Trimming cost V 5 bases and J 7 bases, with 20 bases left between them. The CDR3 loop is CASSAKLQGMGGELFF. In DNA form, the CDR3 reads TGTGCCAGCAGCGCCAAACTCCAGGGGATGGGCGGGGAGCTGTTTTTT.

This clone occurred a few times. The rearrangement uses TRBV27 and TRBJ1-5; TRBD1 is a possible D gene (6 bases). Germline V gives CDR1 MNHEY, CDR2 SMNVEV (reference sequence). Trimming stripped 11 bases from V and 5 bases from J, with 16 bases between. This CDR3 contains 13 residues. The CDR3 sequence is CAGSGRGHQPQHF. DNA for the CDR3: TGTGCCGGATCAGGCAGGGGACATCAGCCCCAGCATTTT.

This clone was counted only a few times. The chain is built from TRBV7-9 and TRBJ2-1; a possible D gene is TRBD1 (5 bases). Germline CDR1 reads SEHNR; CDR2 reads FQNEAQ (reference sequence). The V gene lost 5 bases and the J gene lost 7 bases, with 15 bases spanning the gap. The CDR3 sequence is 14 residues long. The chain's CDR3 is CASSETVTWNEQFF. As DNA, the CDR3 is TGTGCCAGCAGCGAGACAGTGACTTGGAATGAGCAGTTCTTC. Together with reference TRBV7-9 and TRBJ2-1, the CDR3 gives the full variable domain: DTGVSQNPRHKITKRGQNVTFRCDPISEHNRLYWYRQTLGQGPEFLTYFQNEAQLEKSRLLSDRFSAERPKGSFSTLEIQRTEQGDSAMYLCASSETVTWNEQFFGPGTRLTVL.